Listed here is a single TCR beta chain. Its antigen is currently unknown. This specimen belongs to a study of shared clonotypes between healthy human individuals. Findings and caveats of the study: Incomplete sequencing of sorted subsets was indicated by rarefaction despite large depth. Sequencing depth was predicted to influence how clonotypes are shared among donors.

Adults of Caucasian background living in Nashville, Tennessee made up all donors. Replicate PCRs from sorted subsets contained around 200 ng DNA, which is 30,000 to 35,000 T cell genomes. TCRdb's copy holds only in-frame clones and misses some; the assay was immunoSEQ multiplex PCR. The sample records 550,000 to 700,000 clones, 55% to 85% being singletons. V was pared by 3 bases and J by 7 bases, with 2 bases of the junction left unmatched. Germline-derived CDR1 and CDR2 are GTSNPN and SVGIG (reference sequence). CDR3 length: 14 amino acids. Sequenced material: memory CD4+ T cells sorted from blood. Indicated subset: CD45RA-negative fraction. The V gene is TRBV30, the J gene TRBJ2-1; 14 bases align to TRBD2. The receptor was isolated from a woman in her twenties or thirties in good health. CDR3: CAWRGTSGSNEQFF. The CDR3 nucleotides are TGTGCCTGGAGAGGGACTAGCGGGAGTAATGAGCAGTTCTTC.